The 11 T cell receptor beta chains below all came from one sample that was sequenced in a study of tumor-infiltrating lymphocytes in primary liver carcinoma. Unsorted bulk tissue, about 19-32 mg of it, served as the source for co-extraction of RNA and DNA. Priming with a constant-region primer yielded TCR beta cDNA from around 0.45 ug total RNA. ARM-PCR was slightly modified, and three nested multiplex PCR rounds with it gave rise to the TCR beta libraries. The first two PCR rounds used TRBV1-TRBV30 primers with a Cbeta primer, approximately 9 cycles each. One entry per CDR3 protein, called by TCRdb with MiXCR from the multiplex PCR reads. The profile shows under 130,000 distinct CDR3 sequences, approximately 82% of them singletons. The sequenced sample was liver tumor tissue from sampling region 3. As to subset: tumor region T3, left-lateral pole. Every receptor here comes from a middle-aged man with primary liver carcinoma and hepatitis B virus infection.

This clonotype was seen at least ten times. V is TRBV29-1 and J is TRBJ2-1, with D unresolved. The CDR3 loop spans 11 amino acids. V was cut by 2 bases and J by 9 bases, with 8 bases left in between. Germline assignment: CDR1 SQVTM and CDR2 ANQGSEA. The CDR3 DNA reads TGCAGCGTTGAACCCGGTTTTGAGCAGTTCTTC. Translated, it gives CSVEPGFEQFF.

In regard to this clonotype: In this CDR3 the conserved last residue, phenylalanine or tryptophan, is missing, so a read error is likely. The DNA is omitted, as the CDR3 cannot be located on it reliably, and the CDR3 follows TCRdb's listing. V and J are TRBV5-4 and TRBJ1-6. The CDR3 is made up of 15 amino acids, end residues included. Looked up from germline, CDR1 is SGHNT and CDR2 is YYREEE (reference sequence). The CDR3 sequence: CASSLARGENSPLRY.

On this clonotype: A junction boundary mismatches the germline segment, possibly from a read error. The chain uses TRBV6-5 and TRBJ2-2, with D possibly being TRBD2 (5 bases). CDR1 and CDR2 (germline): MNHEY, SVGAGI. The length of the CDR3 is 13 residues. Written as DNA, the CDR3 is TGTGCCAGCAGTTACCAGGACGCCGGGGTGCTGTTTTTT. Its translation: CASSYQDAGVLFF.

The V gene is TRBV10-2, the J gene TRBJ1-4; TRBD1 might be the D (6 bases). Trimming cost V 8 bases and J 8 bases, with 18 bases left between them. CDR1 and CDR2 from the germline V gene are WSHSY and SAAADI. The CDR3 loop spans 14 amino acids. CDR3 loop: CASAQLGQREKLFF. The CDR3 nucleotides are TGCGCCAGCGCCCAATTGGGACAAAGGGAAAAACTGTTTTTT.

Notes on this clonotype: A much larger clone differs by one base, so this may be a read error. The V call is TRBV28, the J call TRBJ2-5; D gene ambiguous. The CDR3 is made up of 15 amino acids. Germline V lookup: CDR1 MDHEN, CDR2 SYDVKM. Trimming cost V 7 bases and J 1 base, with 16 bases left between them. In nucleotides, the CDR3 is TGTGCCAGCACCTCGTACACCGGATTCCAAGAGACCCAGTACTTC. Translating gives CASTSYTGFQETQYF.

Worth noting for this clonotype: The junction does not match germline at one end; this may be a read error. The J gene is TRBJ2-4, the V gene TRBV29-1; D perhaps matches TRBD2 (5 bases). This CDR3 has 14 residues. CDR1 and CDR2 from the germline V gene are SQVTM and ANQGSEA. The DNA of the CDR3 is TGCAACGTTGCCCACGGGAAAGGAGAGGACATTCAGTACTTC. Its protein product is CNVAHGKGEDIQYF.

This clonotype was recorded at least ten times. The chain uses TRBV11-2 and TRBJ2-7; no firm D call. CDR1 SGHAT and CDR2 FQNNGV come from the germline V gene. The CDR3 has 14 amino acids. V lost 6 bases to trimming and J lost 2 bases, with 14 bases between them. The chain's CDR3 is CASSLTDAAYEQYF. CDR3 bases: TGTGCCAGCAGTTTAACGGACGCTGCCTACGAGCAGTACTTC.

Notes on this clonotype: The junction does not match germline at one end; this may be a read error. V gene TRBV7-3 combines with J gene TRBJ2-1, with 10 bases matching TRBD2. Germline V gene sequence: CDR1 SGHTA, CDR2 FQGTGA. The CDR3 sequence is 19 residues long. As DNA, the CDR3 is TGTCCCAGCAGCCCTGATCCGGGACTAGCGTCCAGCTCCTACAATGAGCAGTTCTTC. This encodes CPSSPDPGLASSSYNEQFF.

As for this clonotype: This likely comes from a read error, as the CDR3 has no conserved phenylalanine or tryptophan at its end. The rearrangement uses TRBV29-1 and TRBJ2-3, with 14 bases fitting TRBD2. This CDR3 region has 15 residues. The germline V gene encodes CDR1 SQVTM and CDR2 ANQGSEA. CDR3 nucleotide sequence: TGCAGTGTTAGCGGGACTAGCGGGAGAGGGGATACGCAGTATGTT. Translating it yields CSVSGTSGRGDTQYV.

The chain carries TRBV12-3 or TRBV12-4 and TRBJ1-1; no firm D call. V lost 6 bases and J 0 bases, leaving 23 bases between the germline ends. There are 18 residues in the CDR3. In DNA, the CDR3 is TGTGCCAGCAGCCAAACCGGGCCCCCGGTACGGGTGAACACTGAAGCTTTCTTT. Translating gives CASSQTGPPVRVNTEAFF.

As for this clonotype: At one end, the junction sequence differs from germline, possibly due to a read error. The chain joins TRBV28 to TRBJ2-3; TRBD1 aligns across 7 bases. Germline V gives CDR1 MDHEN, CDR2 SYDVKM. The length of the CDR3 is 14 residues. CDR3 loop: CACQDRRATETQYF. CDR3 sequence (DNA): TGTGCCTGCCAGGACAGGAGAGCTACAGAAACGCAGTATTTT.